This T cell receptor beta chain was captured by sequencing in a study of a mutant IDH1 vaccine in newly diagnosed glioma. Study background: The therapy given earlier, which was standard therapy, consisted of radiotherapy, temozolomide, or both, and most of the patients received both.

Study results and caveats: Apparently, pseudoprogression bore no relation to changes among the top peripheral T cell clonotypes.

Documented time point: week 47, end of study. Each dose delivered 300 ug of mutant IDH1 20-mer peptide subcutaneously with imiquimod. Profiling relied on immunoSEQ multiplex PCR, and the TCRdb table lists in-frame clones only, not all of them. In the table there are approximately 34,000 clones, roughly nine tenths of which are singletons. In the case of this clone: The antigen is unknown.

This TCR was sampled from a man aged 35 to 55 with glioma. The material was PBMCs, obtained from a glioma patient whose treatment included an IDH1 peptide vaccine.

The CDR3: CASSLVFQGNNEQYF. The DNA of the CDR3 is TGTGCCAGCAGCTTAGTTTTTCAGGGTAACAACGAGCAGTACTTC. V gene TRBV7-8 combines with J gene TRBJ2-7; weak D call: TRBD1 (5 bases). Germline V gene lookup returns CDR1 SGHVS and CDR2 FQNEAQ. Deletions cut 1 base from V and 5 bases from J, with 15 bases between. This CDR3 has 15 residues.